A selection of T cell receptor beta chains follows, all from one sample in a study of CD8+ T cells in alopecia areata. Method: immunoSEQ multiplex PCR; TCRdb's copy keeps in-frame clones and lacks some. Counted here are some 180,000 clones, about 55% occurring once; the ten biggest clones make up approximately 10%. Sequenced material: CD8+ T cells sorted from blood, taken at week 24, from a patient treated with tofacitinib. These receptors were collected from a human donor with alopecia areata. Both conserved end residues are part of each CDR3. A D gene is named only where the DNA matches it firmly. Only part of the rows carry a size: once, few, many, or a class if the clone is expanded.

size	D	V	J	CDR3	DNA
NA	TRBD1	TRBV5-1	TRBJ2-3	CASSLQGQGATDTQYF	TGCGCCAGCAGCTTGCAAGGACAGGGGGCAACAGATACGCAGTATTTT
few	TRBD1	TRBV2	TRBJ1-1	CASSEDGQGLLGTEAFF	TGTGCCAGCAGTGAGGATGGACAGGGGCTCTTGGGCACTGAAGCTTTCTTT
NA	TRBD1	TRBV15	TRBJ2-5	CATSRVGVGQWQIEETQYF	TGTGCCACCAGCAGAGTTGGAGTGGGACAGTGGCAGATCGAAGAGACCCAGTACTTC
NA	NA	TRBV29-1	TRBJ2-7	CSVAINSDDEYF	TGCAGCGTTGCTATTAACTCGGACGACGAGTACTTC
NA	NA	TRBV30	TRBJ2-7	CAWSFSPSYEQYF	TGTGCCTGGAGTTTTTCCCCCTCTTACGAGCAGTACTTC
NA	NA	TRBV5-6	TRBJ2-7	CASSLGWGGGVEQYF	TGTGCCAGCAGCCTCGGGTGGGGAGGGGGCGTCGAGCAGTACTTC
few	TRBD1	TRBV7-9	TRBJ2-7	CASSPGDRGYEQYF	TGTGCCAGCAGCCCGGGGGACAGGGGATACGAGCAGTACTTC
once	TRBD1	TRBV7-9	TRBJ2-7	CASSSGNRGSYEQYF	TGTGCCAGCAGCTCCGGGAACAGGGGCTCCTACGAGCAGTACTTC
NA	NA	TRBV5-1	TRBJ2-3	CASSLEASGTDTQYF	TGCGCCAGCAGCTTGGAAGCTAGCGGCACAGATACGCAGTATTTT
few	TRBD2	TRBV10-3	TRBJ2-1	CAISESPLADEYNEQFF	TGTGCCATCAGTGAGTCGCCTCTAGCGGACGAATACAATGAGCAGTTCTTC
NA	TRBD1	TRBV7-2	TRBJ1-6	CASSTDPGQGGSPLHF	TGTGCCAGCAGCACCGACCCGGGACAGGGGGGTTCACCCCTCCACTTT
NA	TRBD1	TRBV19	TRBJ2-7	CASSMTGGVDEQYF	TGTGCCAGTAGTATGACAGGGGGTGTCGACGAGCAGTACTTC
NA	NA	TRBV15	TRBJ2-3	CATSTDPLLGDTQYF	TGTGCCACCAGCACGGACCCTCTTCTGGGCGATACGCAGTATTTT
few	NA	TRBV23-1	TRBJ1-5	CASSRIPGHSNQPQHF	TGCGCCAGCAGTCGAATCCCGGGACATAGCAATCAGCCCCAGCATTTT
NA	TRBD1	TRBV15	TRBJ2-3	CATSWDRATDTQYF	TGTGCCACCAGCTGGGACAGGGCCACAGATACGCAGTATTTT
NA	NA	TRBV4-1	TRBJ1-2	CASSQESSGEYGYTF	TGCGCCAGCAGCCAAGAATCGTCAGGGGAGTATGGCTACACCTTC
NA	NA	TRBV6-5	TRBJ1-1	CASSQLQGLGTEAFF	TGTGCCAGCAGTCAACTCCAGGGATTGGGCACTGAAGCTTTCTTT
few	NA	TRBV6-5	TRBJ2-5	CASGLGETQYF	TGTGCCAGCGGGCTTGGAGAGACCCAGTACTTC
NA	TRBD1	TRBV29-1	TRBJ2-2	CSVDTGGRTGELFF	TGCAGCGTGGACACAGGGGGTCGGACCGGGGAGCTGTTTTTT
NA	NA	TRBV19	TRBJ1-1	CASSPGHRNTEAFF	TGTGCCAGTAGTCCTGGACATAGGAACACTGAAGCTTTCTTT
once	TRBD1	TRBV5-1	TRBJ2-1	CASSQRQGWNEQFF	TGCGCCAGCAGCCAGAGACAGGGTTGGAATGAGCAGTTCTTC
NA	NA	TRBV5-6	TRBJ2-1	CASSLGRTNYNEQFF	TGTGCCAGCAGCTTGGGCAGAACCAACTACAATGAGCAGTTCTTC
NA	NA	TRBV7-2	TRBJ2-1	CASSSRRGSSYNEQFF	TGTGCCAGCAGCTCCCGACGGGGGAGCTCCTACAACGAGCAGTTCTTC
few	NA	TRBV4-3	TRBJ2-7	CASSQVWGGPGYEQYF	TGCGCCAGCAGCCAAGTCTGGGGGGGGCCGGGCTACGAGCAGTACTTC
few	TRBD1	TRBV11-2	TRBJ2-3	CASSPGQGFDTQYF	TGTGCCAGCAGCCCGGGACAGGGTTTCGATACGCAGTATTTT
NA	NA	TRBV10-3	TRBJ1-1	CAIAGGAGTEAFF	TGTGCCATCGCCGGGGGGGCTGGCACTGAAGCTTTCTTT
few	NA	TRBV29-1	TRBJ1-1	CSVDSGETEAFF	TGCAGCGTTGACTCGGGAGAGACTGAAGCTTTCTTT
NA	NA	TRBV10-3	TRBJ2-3	CATLRGDTQYF	TGTGCCACCTTGCGAGGAGATACGCAGTATTTT
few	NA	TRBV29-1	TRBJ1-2	CSVEDNGYTF	TGCAGCGTTGAAGACAATGGCTACACCTTC
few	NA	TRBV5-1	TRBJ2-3	CASSLGEELDTQYF	TGCGCCAGCAGCTTGGGGGAAGAGCTAGATACGCAGTATTTT
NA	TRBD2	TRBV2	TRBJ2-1	CASNPSGNNEQFF	TGTGCCAGCAATCCTAGCGGGAACAATGAGCAGTTCTTC
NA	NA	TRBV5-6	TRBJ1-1	CASSLIGEDTEAFF	TGTGCCAGCAGCTTGATTGGTGAGGACACTGAAGCTTTCTTT
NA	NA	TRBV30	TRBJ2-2	CAWSDPTGELFF	TGTGCCTGGAGTGACCCAACCGGGGAGCTGTTTTTT
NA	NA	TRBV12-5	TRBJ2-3	CASGSQPEDTQYF	TGTGCTAGTGGTTCACAACCTGAGGATACGCAGTATTTT
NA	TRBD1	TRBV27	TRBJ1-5	CASSPDRGRNWPQHF	TGTGCCAGCAGCCCCGACAGGGGGCGTAATTGGCCCCAGCATTTT
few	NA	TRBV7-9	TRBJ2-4	CASSPTGVGKNIQYF	TGTGCCAGCAGCCCCACGGGAGTCGGCAAAAACATTCAGTACTTC
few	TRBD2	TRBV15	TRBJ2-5	CATSPSLAAQETQYF	TGTGCCACCAGCCCCTCTCTAGCGGCCCAAGAGACCCAGTACTTC
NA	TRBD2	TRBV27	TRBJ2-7	CASSFGGGSYEQYF	TGTGCCAGCAGTTTTGGCGGGGGATCCTACGAGCAGTACTTC
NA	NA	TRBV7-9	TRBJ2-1	CASSSGSGEQFF	TGTGCCAGCAGCTCCGGATCCGGGGAGCAGTTCTTC
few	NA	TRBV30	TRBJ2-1	CAWSVGSYNEQFF	TGTGCCTGGAGTGTCGGCTCCTACAATGAGCAGTTCTTC
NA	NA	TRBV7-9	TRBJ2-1	CASSFGGTEQFF	TGTGCCAGCAGCTTTGGGGGCACTGAGCAGTTCTTC
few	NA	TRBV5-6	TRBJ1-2	CASSPGVNPNYGYTF	TGTGCCAGCAGCCCCGGCGTGAACCCCAACTATGGCTACACCTTC